This is a list of T cell receptor beta chains from one sample in a study of blood T cells in healthy people across ages. TCRdb fed the 5' RACE reads into MiXCR, producing one record per CDR3 protein. The table lists over 700,000 distinct CDR3 sequences, less than 70% of them singletons. Material: blood. The receptors stem from a man at least 80 years old in good health. CDR3s include the opening cysteine and the closing phenylalanine or tryptophan. The D gene is left open where the match is weak. Size is omitted from some rows. Given values are once, few, many or a class for expanded clones.

TRBV12-3/TRBV12-4,NA,TRBJ2-3,NA,CASSRRSRPDTQYF,TGTGCCAGCAGTCGCCGGTCGCGGCCAGATACGCAGTATTTT
TRBV28,TRBD1,TRBJ2-7,few,CASSSAAGQGYEQYF,TGTGCCAGCAGTTCCGCGGCGGGACAGGGCTACGAGCAGTACTTC
TRBV5-6,NA,TRBJ2-2,NA,CASSFGNVRAGELFF,TGTGCCAGCAGCTTTGGGAATGTCCGCGCCGGGGAGCTGTTTTTT
TRBV12-3/TRBV12-4,TRBD2,TRBJ2-1,NA,CASRTSGSSNEQFF,TGTGCCAGCAGGACTAGCGGGAGTTCTAATGAGCAGTTCTTC
TRBV25-1,NA,TRBJ1-3,NA,CASSEFGVSGNTIYF,TGTGCCAGCAGTGAATTCGGGGTCTCTGGAAACACCATATATTTT
TRBV13,NA,TRBJ2-4,few,CASSLTALGIAKNIQYF,TGTGCCAGCAGCTTAACAGCGTTGGGAATAGCCAAAAACATTCAGTACTTC
TRBV7-2,TRBD1,TRBJ1-2,NA,CASSLEVGQGFGYTF,TGTGCCAGCAGCCTAGAGGTCGGACAGGGATTTGGCTACACCTTC
TRBV6-1,NA,TRBJ1-4,NA,CASSDGGRRLTNEKLFF,TGTGCCAGCAGTGATGGGGGTCGACGACTTACTAATGAAAAACTGTTTTTT
TRBV6-1,TRBD1,TRBJ2-1,NA,CASSQGWVQGQGAGEQFF,TGTGCCAGCAGTCAGGGGTGGGTTCAGGGACAGGGGGCCGGTGAGCAGTTCTTC
TRBV20-1,NA,TRBJ2-4,NA,CSAGRRGAKNIQYF,TGCAGTGCTGGGAGGAGGGGAGCCAAAAACATTCAGTACTTC
TRBV29-1,NA,TRBJ1-3,NA,CSVGFGSHSGNTIYF,TGCAGCGTTGGTTTTGGCAGCCACTCTGGAAACACCATATATTTT
TRBV7-9,TRBD1,TRBJ2-5,few,CASSHDRGETQYF,TGTGCCAGCAGTCATGACAGGGGAGAGACCCAGTACTTC
TRBV5-6,TRBD1,TRBJ2-6,NA,CASSLALGQGISGANVLTF,TGTGCCAGCAGCTTGGCCTTGGGACAGGGGATATCTGGGGCCAACGTCCTGACTTTC
TRBV4-1,NA,TRBJ2-7,few,CASSPQRFGEQYF,TGCGCCAGCAGCCCCCAACGGTTTGGAGAGCAGTACTTC
TRBV4-1,TRBD1,TRBJ1-5,once,CASSQGVGQNNQPQHF,TGCGCCAGCAGCCAAGGGGTGGGACAGAACAATCAGCCCCAGCATTTT
TRBV13,TRBD1,TRBJ2-5,NA,CASSRTGAYQQTQYF,TGTGCCAGCAGCAGAACAGGGGCCTACCAACAGACCCAGTACTTC
TRBV4-1,NA,TRBJ1-2,NA,CASSPSPGGPHGYTF,TGCGCCAGCAGCCCCTCTCCGGGGGGCCCCCATGGCTACACCTTC
TRBV25-1,TRBD1,TRBJ1-2,few,CASSVKTGRSYGYTF,TGTGCCAGCAGTGTTAAGACAGGGCGCTCCTATGGCTACACCTTC